The following is a T cell receptor beta chain sequence with its context. Antigen unknown. The data belong to a study of T-cell memory formation after mild COVID-19. Study-wide context: Largely, the TCR clusters proved donor specific. Study results and limitations: Clones shrinking from day 15 to 85 showed even CD4/CD8 mixes; later expanders tilted CD4+.

V lost 2 bases and J 7 bases, leaving 18 bases between the germline ends. This CDR3 region has 15 residues. In TCRdb, the 5' RACE reads were re-called with MiXCR into one record per CDR3 protein. The sample consists of about 130,000 distinct CDR3 sequences, approximately 6.2% of them appearing once. This receptor was obtained from an adult woman who had mild COVID-19 (a few samples of this study predate the infection). Cell type and time point are not known. V usage is TRBV12-3 or TRBV12-4 and J usage is TRBJ2-7; D may correspond to TRBD1 or TRBD2 (5 bases each). Input material: PBMCs or a T cell subset sorted from them (not recorded which). The CDR3 is CASSLSAGTTREQYF. The DNA of the CDR3 is TGTGCCAGCAGTTTATCGGCAGGGACCACCCGGGAGCAGTACTTC.